These 18 T cell receptor beta chains were sequenced from one sample in a study of blood T cell repertoires in COVID-19. Profiled with immunoSEQ multiplex PCR; TCRdb holds only in-frame clones, not every one. The data show about 220,000 clones, with approximately 86% seen just once and approximately 4% held by the top ten. Source material: peripheral blood. The receptors stem from a woman older than 75 with acute or convalescent COVID-19.

The chain uses TRBV7-6 and TRBJ2-2; 10 nucleotides line up with TRBD1. Trimming at V came to 2 bases and at J to 7 bases, leaving 4 bases not matched to a gene. CDR1 is SGHVS and CDR2 is FNYEAQ in the germline V gene. This CDR3 comprises 15 residues. CDR3 sequence: CASSLRDRGGGELFF. The DNA of the CDR3 is TGTGCCAGCAGCTTAAGGGACAGGGGAGGCGGGGAGCTGTTTTTT.

This clone occurred a few times. The genes are TRBV5-1 and TRBJ1-2; 10 bases match TRBD1. Germline CDR1 SGHRS, CDR2 YFSETQ. This CDR3 is 14 amino acids long. The ends lost 2 bases at V and 7 bases at J; junction bases unmatched: 5. The CDR3 bases are TGCGCCAGCAGCTTAGGACAGGGGGAAGGTGGCTACACCTTC. As protein: CASSLGQGEGGYTF.

The chain couples TRBV6-6 to TRBJ1-3; 7 bases align to TRBD1. Germline trimming cut 4 bases from V and 6 bases from J; bases unmatched to any gene: 9. Looked up from germline, CDR1 is MNHNY and CDR2 is SVGAGI (reference sequence). The CDR3 covers 15 residues. The CDR3 nucleotides are TGTGCCAGCAGTTTCCGACAGGGCGGGCAAAACACCATATATTTT. Translating gives CASSFRQGGQNTIYF.

V gene TRBV7-9 combines with J gene TRBJ1-2; 8 nucleotides align to TRBD1. V dropped 4 bases and J dropped 2; count of bases not matched to a gene: 3. The CDR3 runs 14 residues. Germline loops: CDR1 SEHNR, CDR2 FQNEAQ (reference sequence). The CDR3 region is CASSSGTGNYGYTF. The DNA of the CDR3 is TGTGCCAGCAGCTCCGGGACAGGAAACTATGGCTACACCTTC.

V is TRBV6-2 or TRBV6-3 and J is TRBJ2-1; the match to TRBD2 covers 10 bases. This CDR3 comprises 16 residues. The V and J ends lost 4 bases and 13 bases, in that order; junction bases with no gene match: 16. From germline, CDR1 is MNHEY and CDR2 SVGEGT. In nucleotides, the CDR3 is TGTGCCAGCAGTTTTAGCGGGGGGACGGGGAGTAACCAACAGTTCTTC. As protein: CASSFSGGTGSNQQFF.

The V call is TRBV2, the J call TRBJ1-2; D not resolved. CDR3 length equals 11 residues. Germline V CDR1 and CDR2: SNHLY, FYNNEI. V was pared by 2 bases and J by 8 bases, with 6 bases between. In nucleotides, the CDR3 is TGTGCCAGCAGTGAAAGGAGGGGCTACACCTTC. It specifies CASSERRGYTF.

V usage is TRBV28 and J usage is TRBJ1-5, with 10 bases lining up with TRBD1. The CDR3 spans 14 residues. Trimming took 10 bases from V and 4 from J; bases not matched to a gene: 7. In germline, CDR1 is MDHEN, CDR2 SYDVKM. The CDR3: CATRTGGRNQPQHF. CDR3 bases: TGTGCCACCAGGACAGGGGGACGGAATCAGCCCCAGCATTTT.

The chain links TRBV7-5 to TRBJ2-7; whether TRBD2, the table's D call, matches the DNA was not checked. TRBV7-5 is assigned pseudogene status. CDR3 size: 12 residues. CDR3 bases: TGTGCCAGAAGCCCCCGTATCTACGAGCAGTACTTC. It yields the protein CARSPRIYEQYF.

The V gene is TRBV6-6, the J gene TRBJ1-1, with a tentative D call TRBD1 (5 bases). CDR1 is MNHNY, CDR2 SVGAGI, per germline (reference sequence). The CDR3 is 13 residues long. V was clipped by 7 bases and J by 3 bases, with 12 bases between them. CDR3 DNA sequence: TGTGCCAGCACCCACAGGTCGTACACTGAAGCTTTCTTT. Protein sequence: CASTHRSYTEAFF.

The V call is TRBV3-1 (or the pseudogene TRBV3-2), the J call TRBJ2-7; D may be TRBD1 (6 bases). This CDR3 has 16 amino acids. Germline loops: CDR1 LGHDT, CDR2 YNNKEL (reference sequence). With 0 bases removed from V and 4 bases from J, the gap between germline ends came to 16 bases. CDR3 sequence (DNA): TGTGCCAGCAGCCAAGAAGGGACACGGGGTTCGTACGAGCAGTACTTC. Translation gives CASSQEGTRGSYEQYF.

This clone occurred once. The V and J genes are TRBV9 and TRBJ2-7; D is possibly TRBD2 (6 bases). The CDR3 consists of 12 residues. Trimming cost V 4 bases and J 6 bases, with 11 bases left between them. Looked up from germline, CDR1 is SGDLS and CDR2 is YYNGEE. The DNA for the CDR3 is TGTGCCAGCAGCACCCTCGGGGGCGAGCAGTACTTC. This sequence encodes CASSTLGGEQYF.

V usage is TRBV3-1 (or the pseudogene TRBV3-2) and J usage is TRBJ2-1; 7 bases align to TRBD2. The length of the CDR3 is 14 residues. Germline assignment: CDR1 LGHDT and CDR2 YNNKEL (reference sequence). Unmatched junction bases numbered 6, after V lost 0 bases and J lost 10 bases. The CDR3 DNA reads TGTGCCAGCAGCCAAGATATGTGGGGAGGGGAGCAGTTCTTC. Its translation: CASSQDMWGGEQFF.

This chain connects TRBV11-3 to TRBJ2-7; D might be TRBD1 (6 bases). V gave up 4 bases and J gave up 3 bases, with 13 bases separating them. Germline V gene data show CDR1 as SGHNT and CDR2 as YENEEA. The CDR3 loop spans 14 amino acids. The CDR3 here is CASSWSDSYYEQYF. The CDR3 DNA reads TGTGCCAGCAGCTGGTCGGACAGCTACTACGAGCAGTACTTC.

V and J are TRBV2 and TRBJ2-3; 9 bases line up with TRBD2. CDR3 length equals 15 residues. Germline V CDR1 and CDR2: SNHLY, FYNNEI. Trimming cost V 6 bases and J 0 bases; bases outside gene matches: 4. The CDR3 loop reads CASRGLAASTDTQYF. Written as DNA, the CDR3 is TGTGCCAGCAGGGGACTAGCCGCTAGCACAGATACGCAGTATTTT.

V and J are TRBV6-2 or TRBV6-3 and TRBJ1-2; TRBD1 aligns across 7 bases. CDR1 and CDR2 from the germline V gene are MNHEY and SVGEGT. The CDR3 covers 14 residues. Trimming at V came to 6 bases and at J to 5 bases, leaving 9 bases not matched to a gene. The CDR3 sequence is CASSPTGVPYGYTF. CDR3 DNA: TGTGCCAGCAGCCCAACAGGGGTCCCTTATGGCTACACCTTC.

This clone has a single count. The rearrangement uses TRBV14 and TRBJ1-2, with D unclear. Per germline, CDR1 SGHDN and CDR2 FVKESK. The CDR3 length is 15 residues. V was clipped by 0 bases and J by 0 bases, with 8 bases between them. The CDR3 protein is CASSQDWRANYGYTF. CDR3 in DNA: TGTGCCAGCAGCCAAGACTGGAGGGCTAACTATGGCTACACCTTC.

The V call is TRBV7-9, the J call TRBJ1-3; the D gene is possibly TRBD1 (5 bases). V shed 1 base and J shed 2 bases, with 9 bases lying between them. Germline V CDR1 and CDR2: SEHNR, FQNEAQ (reference sequence). The CDR3 spans 15 residues. The CDR3 loop reads CASSLVRQTGNTIYF. The CDR3 nucleotides are TGTGCCAGCAGCTTAGTTCGACAGACTGGAAACACCATATATTTT.

The rearrangement links TRBV5-5 to TRBJ2-6; the match to TRBD1 covers 8 bases. The germline CDR1 and CDR2 sequences are SGHKS and YYEKEE (reference sequence). This CDR3 spans 15 amino acids. V lost 3 bases to trimming and J lost 4 bases; unmatched junction nucleotides: 3. CDR3 sequence reads: CASSSTGVGANVLTF. CDR3 DNA sequence: TGTGCCAGCAGCTCGACAGGGGTAGGGGCCAACGTCCTGACTTTC.